This T cell receptor beta chain stems from a study of T cells in Graves' hyperthyroidism and ophthalmopathy. As regards this clonotype: Germline and junction disagree at one end, which may indicate a read error.

RNA transcripts provided the source from which TCR beta CDR3 regions were amplified. The study used the HTBI primer set for a first-round RT-PCR of the TCR CDR3. TCRdb reanalysed the multiplex PCR reads using MiXCR and keeps one entry per CDR3 protein. The repertoire includes roughly 500,000 distinct CDR3 sequences, 46% of them detected once, and about two fifths sits in the top ten. The CDR3 sequence is 13 residues long. The germline V gene encodes CDR1 SEHNR and CDR2 FQNEAQ (reference sequence). This clonotype originated in an adult woman with Graves' disease, either hyperthyroidism or ophthalmopathy (not recorded which). This sequence joins TRBV7-9 and TRBJ1-5; possible D gene TRBD1, 5 bases. Sample: peripheral blood or thyroid tissue (not recorded which). The DNA for the CDR3 is TGTGCCATCAGCTTGGTCGGGGCACAGCCCCAGCATTTT. It is translated as CAISLVGAQPQHF.